This TCR beta chain was documented in a study of cytomegalovirus exposure and HLA in healthy donors. CDR3 length: 15 residues. In germline, CDR1 is KGHSH, CDR2 LQKENI. With 5 bases clipped from V and 2 bases from J, the junction kept 4 bases outside the gene matches. General observations from the study: TRBV6-2, TRBV6-3 and other indistinguishable V segments were excluded.

The table lists this clone with a count of one. Antigen specificity is unknown. Vbeta (60) and Jbeta (13) primers were used in the PCR. Produced via immunoSEQ multiplex PCR; TCRdb's table is partial and in-frame only. Of approximately 95,000 clones in the sample, approximately 81% were seen once. The sequence came from a woman aged 70-85 years in good health and CMV-seropositive. The chain joins TRBV18 to TRBJ2-2; TRBD1 matches 8 bases. Sequencing used PBMCs. DNA for the CDR3: TGTGCCAGCTCATCCGACAGGGGAAACACCGGGGAGCTGTTTTTT. Translated: CASSSDRGNTGELFF.